The clone carrying this T cell receptor (beta chain) was recorded only once. Its specificity is not known. Only in-frame clones appear in the TCRdb table, and some are missing; sequencing was by immunoSEQ multiplex PCR. The data show some 35,000 clones, about four fifths seen once. This sample stems from a study of OX40 agonist ivuxolimab in advanced cancers. Study-level points and caveats: Low normalized T-cell clonal expansion was additionally recorded for some nonresponders.

If patients had autoimmune disease history or systemic immunosuppression, they were excluded. The CDR3 length is 15 residues. Trimming took 4 bases from V and 3 from J; bases not matched to a gene: 8. Germline CDR1 reads MNHNS; CDR2 reads SASEGT. The receptor was derived from an adult with an advanced solid tumor such as melanoma, head and neck, liver or kidney cancer. This chain connects TRBV6-1 to TRBJ2-5; 7 bases map to TRBD2. Sequencing was performed on CD4+ or CD8+ T cells sorted from blood, taken in a trial of the OX40 agonist ivuxolimab. Here the CDR3 reads CASSAQMGGKETQYF. CDR3 coding DNA: TGTGCCAGCAGTGCCCAGATGGGAGGGAAAGAGACCCAGTACTTC.